This is a list of T cell receptor beta chains from one sample in a study of cytomegalovirus exposure and HLA in healthy donors. The protocol was immunoSEQ multiplex PCR, while the TCRdb copy is restricted to in-frame clones and leaves out a portion. The top ten hold over 5% of the sample, which has about 43,000 clones, about 94% seen once. Sequencing was done on a sample of PBMCs. All receptors come from a man between 18 and 29 years old in good health and CMV-seronegative. Each CDR3 is given without its conserved first and last residue. The order of the fields is CDR3 protein, J gene, D gene, V gene. A D gene is named only where the DNA matches it firmly.

cdr3_aa: ASSFSRGNTEAF
j_call: TRBJ1-1
d_call: .
v_call: TRBV5-6

cdr3_aa: ASSTGTESSYNEQF
j_call: TRBJ2-1
d_call: TRBD1
v_call: TRBV28

cdr3_aa: ASSPDTGGGYGYT
j_call: TRBJ1-2
d_call: TRBD1
v_call: TRBV6-1

cdr3_aa: ASSPLRTRNTEAF
j_call: TRBJ1-1
d_call: .
v_call: TRBV19

cdr3_aa: ASSLAPGRGTEAF
j_call: TRBJ1-1
d_call: .
v_call: TRBV5-4

cdr3_aa: ASSLSGQGRSYNSPLH
j_call: TRBJ1-6
d_call: TRBD1
v_call: TRBV27

cdr3_aa: ASSPGLAGGGDTQY
j_call: TRBJ2-3
d_call: TRBD2
v_call: TRBV7-7

cdr3_aa: ASSPRQGTGELF
j_call: TRBJ2-2
d_call: TRBD1
v_call: TRBV7-9

cdr3_aa: ASSLGGGPHNEQF
j_call: TRBJ2-1
d_call: .
v_call: TRBV5-1

cdr3_aa: ASSVRDRAEQF
j_call: TRBJ2-1
d_call: TRBD1
v_call: TRBV7-3

cdr3_aa: ASSPAPAGTSTDTQY
j_call: TRBJ2-3
d_call: .
v_call: TRBV4-1

cdr3_aa: ASSLDRVVFSDTQY
j_call: TRBJ2-3
d_call: TRBD1
v_call: TRBV6-5

cdr3_aa: ASSLAQLAGASPYNEQF
j_call: TRBJ2-1
d_call: TRBD2
v_call: TRBV5-1

cdr3_aa: ASNHRDGGGYEQY
j_call: TRBJ2-7
d_call: .
v_call: TRBV28

cdr3_aa: ASSPRFTGELF
j_call: TRBJ2-2
d_call: .
v_call: TRBV19

cdr3_aa: ASAMTGSDEQF
j_call: TRBJ2-1
d_call: .
v_call: TRBV12-5

cdr3_aa: ASSLGVVSDTEAF
j_call: TRBJ1-1
d_call: .
v_call: TRBV11-2

cdr3_aa: ASSLHGGGDYGYT
j_call: TRBJ1-2
d_call: .
v_call: TRBV7-2

cdr3_aa: ASSFVAGTDTQY
j_call: TRBJ2-3
d_call: .
v_call: TRBV28

cdr3_aa: ASSLFDGGNQPQH
j_call: TRBJ1-5
d_call: .
v_call: TRBV2

cdr3_aa: AWSEKRGRGGELF
j_call: TRBJ2-2
d_call: TRBD2
v_call: TRBV30

cdr3_aa: ASSEGTGTGTYEQY
j_call: TRBJ2-7
d_call: TRBD1
v_call: TRBV6-1

cdr3_aa: ASSPEGTTRGTQY
j_call: TRBJ2-5
d_call: TRBD2
v_call: TRBV7-9

cdr3_aa: ASSHGTGASIDTIY
j_call: TRBJ1-3
d_call: TRBD1
v_call: TRBV4-3

cdr3_aa: ASSLLARGDTQY
j_call: TRBJ2-3
d_call: .
v_call: TRBV11-2

cdr3_aa: ASSLKPGTSIIYEQY
j_call: TRBJ2-7
d_call: .
v_call: TRBV4-1

cdr3_aa: ASSVGGDSGNTIY
j_call: TRBJ1-3
d_call: .
v_call: TRBV9

cdr3_aa: ASSADREETQY
j_call: TRBJ2-5
d_call: TRBD1
v_call: TRBV9

cdr3_aa: ASGRDTYQETQY
j_call: TRBJ2-5
d_call: .
v_call: TRBV6-1

cdr3_aa: ASSSAPVGAAYNEQF
j_call: TRBJ2-1
d_call: .
v_call: TRBV13

cdr3_aa: ASSPQGMDTGELF
j_call: TRBJ2-2
d_call: .
v_call: TRBV7-3

cdr3_aa: ASSSQGRTFRTEAF
j_call: TRBJ1-1
d_call: TRBD1
v_call: TRBV6-5

cdr3_aa: ASSAGAGENIVYGYT
j_call: TRBJ1-2
d_call: .
v_call: TRBV7-9

cdr3_aa: ASSPGTAQPGELF
j_call: TRBJ2-2
d_call: TRBD1
v_call: TRBV7-9

cdr3_aa: ASSGSAGLDHEQY
j_call: TRBJ2-7
d_call: .
v_call: TRBV11-3

cdr3_aa: ASSTRGLDEKLF
j_call: TRBJ1-4
d_call: .
v_call: TRBV19

cdr3_aa: ASSLGGTGETQY
j_call: TRBJ2-5
d_call: TRBD1
v_call: TRBV7-2

cdr3_aa: ASSVLSAAADTGELF
j_call: TRBJ2-2
d_call: .
v_call: TRBV9

cdr3_aa: ASSQTSGNTGELF
j_call: TRBJ2-2
d_call: .
v_call: TRBV6-5

cdr3_aa: ASSGGRGRVDTEAF
j_call: TRBJ1-1
d_call: TRBD1
v_call: TRBV5-1

cdr3_aa: ASSSDESQPQH
j_call: TRBJ1-5
d_call: .
v_call: TRBV6-5

cdr3_aa: ATSRAGSGANVLT
j_call: TRBJ2-6
d_call: .
v_call: TRBV15

cdr3_aa: ASSLGQGTDTQY
j_call: TRBJ2-3
d_call: .
v_call: TRBV4-2